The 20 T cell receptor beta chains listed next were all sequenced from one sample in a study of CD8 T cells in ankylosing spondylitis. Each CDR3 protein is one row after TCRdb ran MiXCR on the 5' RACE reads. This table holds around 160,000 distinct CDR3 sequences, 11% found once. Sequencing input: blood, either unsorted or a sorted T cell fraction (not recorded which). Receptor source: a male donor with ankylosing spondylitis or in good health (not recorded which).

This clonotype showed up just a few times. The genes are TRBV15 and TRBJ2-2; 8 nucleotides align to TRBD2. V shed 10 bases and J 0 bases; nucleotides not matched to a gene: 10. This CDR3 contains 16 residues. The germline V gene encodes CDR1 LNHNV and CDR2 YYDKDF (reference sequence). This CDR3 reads CAKPPTGGPNTGELFF. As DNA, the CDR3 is TGTGCCAAACCTCCCACGGGAGGGCCGAACACCGGGGAGCTGTTTTTT.

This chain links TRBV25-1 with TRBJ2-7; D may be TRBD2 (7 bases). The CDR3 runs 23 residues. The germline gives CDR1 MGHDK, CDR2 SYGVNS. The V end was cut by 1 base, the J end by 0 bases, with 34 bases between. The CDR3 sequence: CASSESTSSGPSKRGANSYEQYF. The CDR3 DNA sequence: TGTGCCAGCAGTGAATCCACTTCCTCCGGGCCTTCCAAACGGGGGGCGAACTCCTACGAGCAGTACTTC.

This CDR3 reads CSVGQGLNSPLHF. CDR3 in DNA: TGCAGCGTTGGGCAGGGTTTGAATTCACCCCTCCACTTT. V gene TRBV29-1 combines with J gene TRBJ1-6; D might be TRBD1 (5 bases). The CDR3 is 13 residues long. The V gene's germline CDR1 is SQVTM and CDR2 ANQGSEA. V lost 4 bases to trimming and J lost 7 bases, with 11 bases between them.

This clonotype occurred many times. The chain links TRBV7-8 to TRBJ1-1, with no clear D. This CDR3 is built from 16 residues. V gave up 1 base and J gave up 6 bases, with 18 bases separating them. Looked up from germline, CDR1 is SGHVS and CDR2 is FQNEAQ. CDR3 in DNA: TGTGCCAGCAGCTTAGGGGGTTCGGGGAGGATGGCTGAAGCTTTCTTT. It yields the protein CASSLGGSGRMAEAFF.

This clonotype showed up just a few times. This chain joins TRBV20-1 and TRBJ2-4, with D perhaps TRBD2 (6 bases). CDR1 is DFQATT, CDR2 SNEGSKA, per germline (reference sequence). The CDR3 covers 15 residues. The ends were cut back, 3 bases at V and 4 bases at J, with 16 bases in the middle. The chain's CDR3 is CSASRPGDLKNIQYF. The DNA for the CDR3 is TGCAGTGCTAGTCGTCCGGGGGACCTTAAAAACATTCAGTACTTC.

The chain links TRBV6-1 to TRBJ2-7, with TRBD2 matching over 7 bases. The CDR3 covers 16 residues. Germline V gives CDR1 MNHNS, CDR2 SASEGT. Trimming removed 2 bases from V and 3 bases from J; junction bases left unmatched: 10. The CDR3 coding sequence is TGTGCCAGCAGTGAATGGGGGGGAGTAGACAACTACGAGCAGTACTTC. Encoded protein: CASSEWGGVDNYEQYF.

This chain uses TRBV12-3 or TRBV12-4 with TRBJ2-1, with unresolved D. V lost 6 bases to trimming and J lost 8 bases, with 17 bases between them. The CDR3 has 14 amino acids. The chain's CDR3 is CASRVERVAYEQFF. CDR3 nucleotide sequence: TGTGCCAGCAGGGTCGAAAGGGTAGCCTATGAGCAGTTCTTC.

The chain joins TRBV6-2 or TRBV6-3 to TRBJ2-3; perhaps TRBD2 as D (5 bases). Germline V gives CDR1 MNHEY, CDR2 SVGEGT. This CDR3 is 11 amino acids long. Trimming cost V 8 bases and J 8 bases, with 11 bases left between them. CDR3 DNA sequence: TGTGCCAGCTGGACCGGGATTACGCAGTATTTT. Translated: CASWTGITQYF.

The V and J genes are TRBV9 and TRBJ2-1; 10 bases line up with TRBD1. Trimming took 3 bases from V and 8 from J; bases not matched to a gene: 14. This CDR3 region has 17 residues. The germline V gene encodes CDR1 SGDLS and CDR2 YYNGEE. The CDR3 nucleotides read TGTGCCAGCAGCGCAGCAATCCCGGGACAGGGGTACGATGAGCAGTTCTTC. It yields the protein CASSAAIPGQGYDEQFF.

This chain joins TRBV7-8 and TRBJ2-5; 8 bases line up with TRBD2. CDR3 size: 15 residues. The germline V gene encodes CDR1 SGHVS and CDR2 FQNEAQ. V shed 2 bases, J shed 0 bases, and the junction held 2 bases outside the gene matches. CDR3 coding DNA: TGTGCCAGCAGCTTAACTAGCGGCTACCAAGAGACCCAGTACTTC. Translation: CASSLTSGYQETQYF.

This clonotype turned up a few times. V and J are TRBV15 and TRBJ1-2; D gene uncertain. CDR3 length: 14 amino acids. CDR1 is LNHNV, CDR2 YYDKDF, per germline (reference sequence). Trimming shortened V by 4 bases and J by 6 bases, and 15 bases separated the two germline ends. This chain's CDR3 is CATSTHKSPNGYTF. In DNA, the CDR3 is TGTGCCACCAGCACCCACAAGAGCCCAAATGGCTACACCTTC.

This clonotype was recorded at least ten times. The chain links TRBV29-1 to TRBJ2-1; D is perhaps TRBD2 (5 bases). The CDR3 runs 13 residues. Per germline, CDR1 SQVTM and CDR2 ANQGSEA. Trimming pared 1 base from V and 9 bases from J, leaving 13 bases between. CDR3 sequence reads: CSVEGKPRGEQFF. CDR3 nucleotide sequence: TGCAGCGTTGAAGGAAAGCCTCGGGGTGAGCAGTTCTTC.

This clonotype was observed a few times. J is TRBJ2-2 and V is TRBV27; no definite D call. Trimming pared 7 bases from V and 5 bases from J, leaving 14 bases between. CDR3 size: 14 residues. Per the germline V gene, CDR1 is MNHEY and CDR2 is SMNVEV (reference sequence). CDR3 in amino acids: CASKRVVRTGELFF. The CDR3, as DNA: TGTGCCAGCAAACGGGTTGTTAGGACCGGGGAGCTGTTTTTT.

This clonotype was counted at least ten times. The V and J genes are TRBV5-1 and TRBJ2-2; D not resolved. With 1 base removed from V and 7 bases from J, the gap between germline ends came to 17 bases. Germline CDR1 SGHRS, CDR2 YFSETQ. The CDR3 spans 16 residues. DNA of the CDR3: TGCGCCAGCAGCTTGAATCCGGACCCGAGAGGCGGGGAGCTGTTTTTT. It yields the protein CASSLNPDPRGGELFF.

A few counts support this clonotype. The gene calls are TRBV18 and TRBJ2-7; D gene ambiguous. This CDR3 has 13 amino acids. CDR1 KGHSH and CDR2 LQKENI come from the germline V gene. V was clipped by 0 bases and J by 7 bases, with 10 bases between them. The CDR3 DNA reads TGTGCCAGCTCACCACCGGTGGGTTGGGAGCAGTACTTC. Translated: CASSPPVGWEQYF.

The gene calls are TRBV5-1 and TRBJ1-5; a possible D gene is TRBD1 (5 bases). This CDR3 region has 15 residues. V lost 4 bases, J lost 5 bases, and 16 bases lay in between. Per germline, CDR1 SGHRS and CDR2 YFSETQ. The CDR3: CASSLDGAQDQPQHF. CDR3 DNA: TGCGCCAGCAGCCTCGATGGGGCACAGGATCAGCCCCAGCATTTT.

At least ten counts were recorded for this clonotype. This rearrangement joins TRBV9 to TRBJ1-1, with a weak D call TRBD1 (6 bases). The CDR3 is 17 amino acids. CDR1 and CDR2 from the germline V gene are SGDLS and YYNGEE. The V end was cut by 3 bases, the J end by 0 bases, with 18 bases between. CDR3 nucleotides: TGTGCCAGCAGCGGAGGCCGCGACAGGCCCTTGAACACTGAAGCTTTCTTT. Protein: CASSGGRDRPLNTEAFF.

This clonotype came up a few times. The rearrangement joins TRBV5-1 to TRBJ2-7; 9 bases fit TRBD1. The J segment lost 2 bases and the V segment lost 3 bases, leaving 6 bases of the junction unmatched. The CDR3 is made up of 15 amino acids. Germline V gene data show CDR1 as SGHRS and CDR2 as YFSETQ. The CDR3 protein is CASSSVGQGPYEQYF. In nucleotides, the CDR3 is TGCGCCAGCAGCTCGGTGGGACAGGGACCCTACGAGCAGTACTTC.

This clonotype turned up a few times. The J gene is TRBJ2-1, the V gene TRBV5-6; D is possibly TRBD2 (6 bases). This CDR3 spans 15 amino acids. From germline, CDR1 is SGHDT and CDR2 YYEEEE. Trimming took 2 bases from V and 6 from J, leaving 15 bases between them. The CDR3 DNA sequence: TGTGCCAGCAGCTTCCGGGACTGGGGGACCAATGAGCAGTTCTTC. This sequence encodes CASSFRDWGTNEQFF.

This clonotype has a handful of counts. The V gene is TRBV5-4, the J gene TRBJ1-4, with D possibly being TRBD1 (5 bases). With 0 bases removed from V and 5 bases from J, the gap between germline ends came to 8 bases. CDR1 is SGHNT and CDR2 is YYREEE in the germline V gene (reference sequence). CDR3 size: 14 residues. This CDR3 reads CASSLEGLNEKLFF. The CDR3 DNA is TGTGCCAGCAGCTTGGAGGGGTTGAATGAAAAACTGTTTTTT.